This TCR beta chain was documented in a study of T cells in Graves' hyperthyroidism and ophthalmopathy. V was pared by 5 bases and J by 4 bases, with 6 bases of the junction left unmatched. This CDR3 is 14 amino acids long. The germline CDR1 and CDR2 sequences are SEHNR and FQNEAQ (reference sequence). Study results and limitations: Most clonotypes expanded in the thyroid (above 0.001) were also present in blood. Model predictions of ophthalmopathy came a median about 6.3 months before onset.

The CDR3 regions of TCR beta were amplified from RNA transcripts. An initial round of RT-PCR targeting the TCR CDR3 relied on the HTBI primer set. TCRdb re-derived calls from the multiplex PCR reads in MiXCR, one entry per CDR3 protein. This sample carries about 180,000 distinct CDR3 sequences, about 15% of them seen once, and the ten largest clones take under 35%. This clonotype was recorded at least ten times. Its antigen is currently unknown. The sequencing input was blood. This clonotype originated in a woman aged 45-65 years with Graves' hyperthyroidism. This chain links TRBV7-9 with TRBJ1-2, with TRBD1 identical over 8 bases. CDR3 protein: CASSTGQGVYGYTF. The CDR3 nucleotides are TGTGCCAGCAGCACAGGACAGGGCGTCTATGGCTACACCTTC.